The next 22 T cell receptor beta chains were all read from a single sample in a study of cytomegalovirus exposure and HLA in healthy donors. Primers: 60 Vbeta forward and 13 Jbeta reverse. Here immunoSEQ multiplex PCR was the method, and the copy in TCRdb shows in-frame clones only, minus some. The sample holds fewer than 200,000 clones, approximately 79% seen once. Material for sequencing was PBMCs. These receptors were taken from a woman in her 50s in good health and CMV-seropositive.

This clone occurred once. The V call is TRBV19, the J call TRBJ1-5; D is unclear. The CDR3 is made up of 14 amino acids. V was shortened by 3 bases and J by 7 bases, with 13 bases between the two germline ends. Germline values: CDR1 LNHDA, CDR2 SQIVND (reference sequence). CDR3 residues: CASSILPSGQPQHF. CDR3 in DNA: TGTGCCAGTAGTATTCTCCCCTCGGGGCAGCCCCAGCATTTT.

This chain uses TRBV10-3 with TRBJ1-3, with D uncertain. The V gene lost 0 bases and the J gene lost 0 bases, with 9 bases spanning the gap. This CDR3 has 16 residues. Germline assignment: CDR1 ENHRY and CDR2 SYGVKD. As DNA, the CDR3 is TGTGCCATCAGTGAGTCCGGGGAGAGCTCTGGAAACACCATATATTTT. Residues: CAISESGESSGNTIYF.

This sequence joins TRBV7-9 and TRBJ2-7; D gene uncertain. Germline assignment: CDR1 SEHNR and CDR2 FQNEAQ (reference sequence). Trimming cost V 2 bases and J 4 bases, with 3 bases left between them. The CDR3 length is 11 residues. CDR3 sequence (DNA): TGTGCCAGCAGCTTACAGTACGAGCAGTACTTC. Protein product: CASSLQYEQYF.

A few counts support this clone. The chain recombines TRBV2 with TRBJ2-5, with 10 bases matching TRBD2. Trimming cost V 8 bases and J 5 bases; bases outside gene matches: 14. Germline CDR1 reads SNHLY; CDR2 reads FYNNEI. This CDR3 is 16 amino acids long. Here the CDR3 reads CASGGASGSPEETQYF. The CDR3 nucleotides read TGTGCCAGCGGGGGGGCTAGCGGGAGCCCCGAGGAGACCCAGTACTTC.

This clone was seen a few times. The chain links TRBV28 to TRBJ1-6; 8 bases map to TRBD1. V was clipped by 8 bases and J by 7 bases; unmatched bases: 7. The CDR3 loop spans 14 amino acids. Germline assignment: CDR1 MDHEN and CDR2 SYDVKM. The CDR3 is CASRGTGGNSPLHF. The CDR3 coding sequence is TGTGCCAGCCGAGGGACAGGAGGCAATTCACCCCTCCACTTT. Full variable domain (missing parts from reference TRBV28 and TRBJ1-6): DVKVTQSSRYLVKRTGEKVFLECVQDMDHENMFWYRQDPGLGLRLIYFSYDVKMKEKGDIPEGYSVSREKKERFSLILESASTNQTSMYLCASRGTGGNSPLHFGNGTRLTVT.

This chain connects TRBV10-3 to TRBJ2-2, with 7 bases matching TRBD1. With 3 bases clipped from V and 3 bases from J, the junction kept 7 bases outside the gene matches. The germline V gene has CDR1 ENHRY and CDR2 SYGVKD. This CDR3 region has 16 residues. As DNA, the CDR3 is TGTGCCATCAGTGATACGACAGGGATAGACACCGGGGAGCTGTTTTTT. Its protein is CAISDTTGIDTGELFF.

The chain combines TRBV19 with TRBJ2-7; 7 positions agree with TRBD1. V shed 1 base, J shed 0 bases, and the junction held 12 bases outside the gene matches. Germline-derived CDR1 and CDR2 are LNHDA and SQIVND (reference sequence). The CDR3 has 18 amino acids. The chain's CDR3 is CASSIAHGQDLSSYEQYF. The CDR3 DNA follows: TGTGCCAGTAGTATAGCGCACGGACAGGACCTAAGCTCCTACGAGCAGTACTTC.

The CDR3 nucleotides are TGTGCCAGTAGTTTATTGACAGGGGTCCCCACAGATACGCAGTATTTT. It translates to CASSLLTGVPTDTQYF. The chain carries TRBV19 and TRBJ2-3; 8 bases fit TRBD1. The CDR3 totals 16 residues. V shed 5 bases, J shed 2 bases, and the junction held 9 bases outside the gene matches. CDR1 and CDR2 from the germline V gene are LNHDA and SQIVND (reference sequence).

The chain carries TRBV15 and TRBJ2-2; D perhaps matches TRBD1 (6 bases). The V and J ends lost 1 base and 6 bases respectively, with 18 bases between them. There are 17 residues in the CDR3. Germline-derived CDR1 and CDR2 are LNHNV and YYDKDF (reference sequence). CDR3: CATSRVGGGGKAGELFF. The DNA for the CDR3 is TGTGCCACCAGCAGAGTAGGGGGTGGTGGTAAAGCCGGGGAGCTGTTTTTT.

V is TRBV28 and J is TRBJ1-1; tentative D call: TRBD1 (6 bases). The germline CDR1 and CDR2 sequences are MDHEN and SYDVKM. Trimming stripped 3 bases from V and 1 base from J, with 15 bases between. This CDR3 has 16 amino acids. The CDR3 DNA sequence: TGTGCCAGCAGTTTGATCACAGGGAGTGGGAACACTGAAGCTTTCTTT. It translates to CASSLITGSGNTEAFF.

The chain combines TRBV4-3 with TRBJ2-7; perhaps TRBD2 as D (5 bases). V was pared by 0 bases and J by 9 bases, with 18 bases between. This CDR3 region has 15 residues. From germline, CDR1 is LGHNA and CDR2 YSLEER. CDR3 protein: CASSQEGGPYYVQYF. The CDR3 DNA follows: TGCGCCAGCAGCCAAGAAGGAGGACCGTACTATGTGCAGTACTTC.

The chain employs TRBV6-6 and TRBJ1-5, with unresolved D. Looked up from germline, CDR1 is MNHNY and CDR2 is SVGAGI (reference sequence). The germline V and J ends were trimmed by 2 bases and 7 bases, with 9 bases remaining between them. This CDR3 is 13 amino acids long. DNA of the CDR3: TGTGCCAGCAGTTACGAGGGATCGCAGCCCCAGCATTTT. Translation gives CASSYEGSQPQHF.

This chain joins TRBV30 and TRBJ2-2; 8 nucleotides agree with TRBD1. Trimming at V came to 3 bases and at J to 5 bases, leaving 8 bases not matched to a gene. CDR1 and CDR2 (germline): GTSNPN, SVGIG (reference sequence). This CDR3 spans 15 amino acids. The DNA of the CDR3 is TGTGCCTGGAGGTCTCGACAGGGGCGGACCGGGGAGCTGTTTTTT. It encodes CAWRSRQGRTGELFF.

The V and J genes are TRBV5-1 and TRBJ2-5, with D possibly matching TRBD2 (5 bases). Germline-derived CDR1 and CDR2 are SGHRS and YFSETQ. This CDR3 comprises 13 residues. V shed 0 bases and J shed 5 bases, with 8 bases lying between them. For the CDR3, the DNA is TGCGCCAGCAGCTTGGAGGGCGGGGAGACCCAGTACTTC. Encoded protein: CASSLEGGETQYF.

This chain uses TRBV19 with TRBJ2-2; 10 bases are shared with TRBD1. Germline V gives CDR1 LNHDA, CDR2 SQIVND (reference sequence). V trimming: 7 bases; J trimming: 7 bases; junction bases outside the gene matches: 9. The CDR3 consists of 15 residues. The CDR3 spells CASNDPGQGHGELFF. The CDR3 DNA reads as TGTGCCAGTAACGATCCGGGACAGGGGCACGGGGAGCTGTTTTTT.

A few counts support this clone. The chain links TRBV10-3 to TRBJ1-3, with D perhaps matching TRBD1 (6 bases). V shed 10 bases and J shed 1 base, with 17 bases lying between them. There are 15 residues in the CDR3. The V gene's germline CDR1 is ENHRY and CDR2 SYGVKD. CDR3 region: CATSDSGVSGNTIYF. The CDR3 coding sequence is TGTGCCACTTCGGACAGCGGTGTTTCTGGAAACACCATATATTTT.

The genes are TRBV25-1 and TRBJ2-5, with 7 bases identical to TRBD2. The V gene's germline CDR1 is MGHDK and CDR2 SYGVNS. The V gene end was trimmed by 3 bases and the J gene end by 2 bases; junction bases not matched to a gene: 6. CDR3 length equals 15 residues. CDR3 DNA sequence: TGTGCCAGCAGTGACCCCGGGGAGGGGCAAGAGACCCAGTACTTC. Translating it yields CASSDPGEGQETQYF.

This chain joins TRBV4-1 and TRBJ1-5; TRBD1 aligns across 8 bases. The V segment lost 4 bases and the J segment 1 base; nucleotides outside the gene matches: 3. Germline values: CDR1 MGHRA, CDR2 YSYEKL. The CDR3 extends over 15 amino acids. The CDR3 loop is CASSRTGISNQPQHF. The CDR3 DNA reads as TGCGCCAGCAGCCGGACAGGGATAAGCAATCAGCCCCAGCATTTT.

In its sample, this clone was seen a few times. The chain is built from TRBV4-1 and TRBJ1-4, with 8 bases aligning to TRBD1. V lost 6 bases and J lost 7; bases outside the gene matches: 7. The CDR3 is made up of 14 amino acids. Germline assignment: CDR1 MGHRA and CDR2 YSYEKL. CDR3 bases: TGCGCCAGCAGTCCTAAGACAGGGGCTGAAAAACTGTTTTTT. Its protein product is CASSPKTGAEKLFF.

The CDR3 DNA reads as TGTGCCAGCAGTGGGAGCGCACCCTACGAGCAGTACTTC. Translated, it gives CASSGSAPYEQYF. The chain has TRBV6-6 and TRBJ2-7; weak D call: TRBD2 (5 bases). This CDR3 is 13 amino acids long. Germline V CDR1 and CDR2: MNHNY, SVGAGI (reference sequence). Trimming left V 5 bases short and J 2 bases short, with 10 bases between.

The V call is TRBV5-1, the J call TRBJ1-2, with D hard to call. The ends were cut back, 0 bases at V and 8 bases at J, with 11 bases in the middle. CDR1 is SGHRS and CDR2 is YFSETQ in the germline V gene. This CDR3 region has 13 residues. CDR3 nucleotide sequence: TGCGCCAGCAGCTTGGGTCCAGAGGAAGGCTACACCTTC. It encodes CASSLGPEEGYTF.

The gene calls are TRBV7-9 and TRBJ2-1, with D uncertain. V was trimmed by 2 bases and J by 8 bases, leaving 10 bases between them. This CDR3 comprises 13 residues. CDR1 is SEHNR, CDR2 FQNEAQ, per germline (reference sequence). The CDR3 reads CASSLNGPHEQFF. For the CDR3, the DNA is TGTGCCAGCAGCTTAAACGGTCCACATGAGCAGTTCTTC.